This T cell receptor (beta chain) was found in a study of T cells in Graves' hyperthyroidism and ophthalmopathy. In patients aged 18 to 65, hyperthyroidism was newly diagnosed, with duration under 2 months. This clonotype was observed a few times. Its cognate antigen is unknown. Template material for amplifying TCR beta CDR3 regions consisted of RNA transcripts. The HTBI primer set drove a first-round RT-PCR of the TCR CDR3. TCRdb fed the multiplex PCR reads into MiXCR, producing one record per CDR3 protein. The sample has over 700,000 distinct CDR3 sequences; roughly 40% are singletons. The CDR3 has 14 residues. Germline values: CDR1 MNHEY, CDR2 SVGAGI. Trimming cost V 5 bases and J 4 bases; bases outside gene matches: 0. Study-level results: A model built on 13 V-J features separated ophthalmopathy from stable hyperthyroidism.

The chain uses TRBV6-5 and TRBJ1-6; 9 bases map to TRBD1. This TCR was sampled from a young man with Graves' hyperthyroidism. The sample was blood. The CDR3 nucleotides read TGTGCCAGCAGTGACAGGGGGTATAATTCACCCCTCCACTTT. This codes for CASSDRGYNSPLHF.